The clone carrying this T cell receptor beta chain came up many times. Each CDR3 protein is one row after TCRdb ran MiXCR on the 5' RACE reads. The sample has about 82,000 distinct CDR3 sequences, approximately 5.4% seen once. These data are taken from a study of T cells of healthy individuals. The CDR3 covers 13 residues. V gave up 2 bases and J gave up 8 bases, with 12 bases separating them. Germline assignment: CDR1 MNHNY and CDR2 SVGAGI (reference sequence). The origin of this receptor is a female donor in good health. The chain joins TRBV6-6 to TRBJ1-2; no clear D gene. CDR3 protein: CASSYDDIPGYTF. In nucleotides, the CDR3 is TGTGCCAGCAGTTACGATGACATTCCGGGCTACACCTTC.